This TCR beta chain was sequenced for a study of vaccination effects on CD4 cells after COVID-19. Concerning this clone: Its antigen is currently unknown.

Pools of viral peptides were used by the ViraFEST assay to expand antigen-specific CD4+ T cells ahead of sequencing. The culture ran for roughly ten days before CD4+ T cells were isolated. Prior SARS-CoV-2 infection was absent in the vaccine recipients, as shown by negative nucleocapsid antibodies. IL-2 medium took the place of half the medium on both days 3 and 7. The CDR3 consists of 15 residues. CDR1 is LGHNT and CDR2 is FRNRAP in the germline V gene. Trimming shortened V by 5 bases and J by 1 base, and 12 bases separated the two germline ends. The method was immunoSEQ multiplex PCR; TCRdb's version includes in-frame clones alone and lacks a portion of them. The data show roughly 63,000 clones, about four fifths seen once. Study-level points and caveats: Substantial clonal contraction characterized both infection- and vaccine-induced clones late after vaccination.

V and J are TRBV12-5 and TRBJ1-5; possible D gene TRBD1, 6 bases. This specimen consisted of CD4+ T cells from PBMCs cultured with SARS-CoV-2 spike peptides, obtained before COVID-19 vaccination. This clonotype was sampled from a human donor who received a COVID-19 vaccine. DNA of the CDR3: TGTGCTAGTGGTAGCATAACAGGGAGCAATCAGCCCCAGCATTTT. Its protein is CASGSITGSNQPQHF.